This T cell receptor (beta chain) was found in a study of blood T cell repertoires in COVID-19. Assay: immunoSEQ multiplex PCR; the TCRdb copy retains only in-frame clones and omits some. Of a few hundred thousand clones in the sample, 85% to 90% were seen once. This receptor was obtained from a woman aged 60-75 years with COVID-19, enrolled during active disease. The sample comprised peripheral blood.

The CDR3 sequence is CASSQEGQAEGEKLFF. The CDR3 DNA follows: TGTGCCAGCAGCCAGGAAGGACAGGCCGAAGGTGAAAAACTGTTTTTT. The V call is TRBV4-2, the J call TRBJ1-4; 7 nucleotides align to TRBD1. The CDR3 runs 16 residues. Germline CDR1 is LGHNA and CDR2 is YNFKEQ. Trimming took 3 bases from V and 7 from J; bases not matched to a gene: 11.